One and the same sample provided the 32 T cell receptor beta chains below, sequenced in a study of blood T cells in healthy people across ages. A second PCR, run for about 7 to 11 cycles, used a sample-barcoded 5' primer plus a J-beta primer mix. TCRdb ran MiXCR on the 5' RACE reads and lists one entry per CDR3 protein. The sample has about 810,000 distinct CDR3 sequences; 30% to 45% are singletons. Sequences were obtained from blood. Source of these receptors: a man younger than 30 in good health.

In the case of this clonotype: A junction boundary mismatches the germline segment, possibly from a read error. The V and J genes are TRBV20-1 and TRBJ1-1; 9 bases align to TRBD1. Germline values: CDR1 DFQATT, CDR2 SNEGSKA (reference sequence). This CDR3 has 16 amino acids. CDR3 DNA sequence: TGCAGTACTAGAGATAGGGACAGGGAAACGAACACTGAAGCTTTCTTT. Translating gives CSTRDRDRETNTEAFF.

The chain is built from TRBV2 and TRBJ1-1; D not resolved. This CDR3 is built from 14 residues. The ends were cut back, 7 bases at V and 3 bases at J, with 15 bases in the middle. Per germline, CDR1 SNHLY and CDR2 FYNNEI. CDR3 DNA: TGTGCCAGCACCGCCGAAAGGTGGGACACTGAAGCTTTCTTT. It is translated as CASTAERWDTEAFF.

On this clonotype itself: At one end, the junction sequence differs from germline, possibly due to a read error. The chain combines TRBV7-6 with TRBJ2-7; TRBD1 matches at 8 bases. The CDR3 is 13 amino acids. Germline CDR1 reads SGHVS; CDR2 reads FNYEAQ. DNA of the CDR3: TGTGCTAGCAGCCCCGAAGGACAGGGCGAGCAGTACTTC. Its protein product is CASSPEGQGEQYF.

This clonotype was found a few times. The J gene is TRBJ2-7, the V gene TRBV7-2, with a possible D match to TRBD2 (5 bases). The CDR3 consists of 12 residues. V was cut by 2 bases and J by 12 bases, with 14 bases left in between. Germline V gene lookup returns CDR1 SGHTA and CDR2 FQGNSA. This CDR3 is CASSLSSPGPYF. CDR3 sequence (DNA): TGTGCCAGCAGCTTATCTAGCCCAGGTCCGTACTTC.

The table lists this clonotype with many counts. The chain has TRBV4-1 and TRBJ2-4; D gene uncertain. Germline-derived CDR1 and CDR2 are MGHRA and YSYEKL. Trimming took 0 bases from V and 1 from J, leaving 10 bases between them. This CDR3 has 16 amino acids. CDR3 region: CASSQDQGIAKNIQYF. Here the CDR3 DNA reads TGCGCCAGCAGCCAAGATCAAGGGATTGCCAAAAACATTCAGTACTTC.

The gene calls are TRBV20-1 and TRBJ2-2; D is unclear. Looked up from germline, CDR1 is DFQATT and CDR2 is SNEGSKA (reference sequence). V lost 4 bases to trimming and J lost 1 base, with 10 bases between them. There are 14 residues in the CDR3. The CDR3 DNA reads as TGCAGTGCTACCCAGGACGGGAACACCGGGGAGCTGTTTTTT. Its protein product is CSATQDGNTGELFF.

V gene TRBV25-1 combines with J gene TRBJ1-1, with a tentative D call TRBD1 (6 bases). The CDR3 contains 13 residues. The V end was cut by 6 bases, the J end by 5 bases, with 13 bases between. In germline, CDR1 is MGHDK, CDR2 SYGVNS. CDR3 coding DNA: TGTGCCAGCAGGGAAGGAAGGGGGACTGAAGCTTTCTTT. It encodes CASREGRGTEAFF.

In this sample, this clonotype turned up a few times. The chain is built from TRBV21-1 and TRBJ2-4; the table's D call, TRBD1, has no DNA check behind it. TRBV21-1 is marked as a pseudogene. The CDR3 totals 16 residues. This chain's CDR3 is CASSKHRGRSKNIQYF. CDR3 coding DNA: TGTGCCAGCAGCAAACACAGGGGGCGATCCAAAAACATTCAGTACTTC.

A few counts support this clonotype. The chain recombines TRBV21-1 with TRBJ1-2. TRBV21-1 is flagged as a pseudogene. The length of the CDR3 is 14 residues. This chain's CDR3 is CASSKVHIFGGYTF. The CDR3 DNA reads TGTGCCAGCAGCAAAGTACATATCTTCGGGGGCTACACCTTC.

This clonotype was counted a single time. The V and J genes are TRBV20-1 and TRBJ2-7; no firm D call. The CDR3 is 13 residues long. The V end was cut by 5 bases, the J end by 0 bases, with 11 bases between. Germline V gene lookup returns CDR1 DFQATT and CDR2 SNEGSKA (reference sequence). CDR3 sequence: CSAPDSSSYEQYF. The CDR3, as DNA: TGCAGTGCTCCAGACTCCAGCTCCTACGAGCAGTACTTC.

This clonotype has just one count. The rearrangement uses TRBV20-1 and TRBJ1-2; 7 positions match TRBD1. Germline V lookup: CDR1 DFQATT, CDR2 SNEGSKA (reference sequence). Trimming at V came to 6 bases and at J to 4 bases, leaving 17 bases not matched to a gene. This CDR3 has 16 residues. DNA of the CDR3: TGCAGTGCCTACCAGACAGGGATCGGCGCGGGCTATGGCTACACCTTC. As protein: CSAYQTGIGAGYGYTF.

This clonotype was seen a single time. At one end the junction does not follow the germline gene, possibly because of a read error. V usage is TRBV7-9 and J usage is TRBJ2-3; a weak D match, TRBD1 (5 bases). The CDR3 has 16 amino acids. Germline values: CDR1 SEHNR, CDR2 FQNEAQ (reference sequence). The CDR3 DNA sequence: TGTGCCAGCGGCTTAGGCCAGGGTGAGGACACAGATACGCAGTATTTT. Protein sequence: CASGLGQGEDTDTQYF.

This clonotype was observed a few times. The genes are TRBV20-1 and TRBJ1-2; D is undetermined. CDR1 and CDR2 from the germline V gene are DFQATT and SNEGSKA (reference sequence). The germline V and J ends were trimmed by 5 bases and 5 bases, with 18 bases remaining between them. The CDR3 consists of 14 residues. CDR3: CSAPPRRGEYGYTF. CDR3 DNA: TGCAGTGCTCCCCCCCGGCGCGGGGAATATGGCTACACCTTC.

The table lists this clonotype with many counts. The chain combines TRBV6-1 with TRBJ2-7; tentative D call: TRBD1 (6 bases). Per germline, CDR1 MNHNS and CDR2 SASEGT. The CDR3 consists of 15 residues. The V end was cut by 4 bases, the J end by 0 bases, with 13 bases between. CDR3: CASSGEQGYSYEQYF. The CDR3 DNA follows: TGTGCCAGCAGTGGGGAACAGGGCTACTCCTACGAGCAGTACTTC.

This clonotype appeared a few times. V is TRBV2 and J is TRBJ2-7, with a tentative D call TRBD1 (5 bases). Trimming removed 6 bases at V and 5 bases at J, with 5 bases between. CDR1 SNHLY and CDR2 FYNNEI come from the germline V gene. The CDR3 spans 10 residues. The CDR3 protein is CASRTDEQYF. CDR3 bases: TGTGCCAGCAGGACAGACGAGCAGTACTTC.

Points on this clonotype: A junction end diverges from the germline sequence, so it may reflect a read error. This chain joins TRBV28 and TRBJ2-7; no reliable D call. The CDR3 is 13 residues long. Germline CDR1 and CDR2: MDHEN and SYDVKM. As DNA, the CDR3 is TGTGCCAGCATTTTAAACGGTCCCTACGAGCAGTACTTC. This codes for CASILNGPYEQYF.

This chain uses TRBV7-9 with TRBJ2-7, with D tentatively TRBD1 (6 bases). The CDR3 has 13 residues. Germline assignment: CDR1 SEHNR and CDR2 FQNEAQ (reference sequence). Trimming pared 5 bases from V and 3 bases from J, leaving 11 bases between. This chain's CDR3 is CASSALGGYEQYF. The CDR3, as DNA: TGTGCCAGCAGCGCTTTAGGGGGCTACGAGCAGTACTTC.

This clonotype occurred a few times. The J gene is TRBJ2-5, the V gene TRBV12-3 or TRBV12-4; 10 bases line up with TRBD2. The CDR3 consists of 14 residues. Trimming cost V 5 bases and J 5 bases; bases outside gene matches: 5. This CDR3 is CASSVSSGGETQYF. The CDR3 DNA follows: TGTGCCAGCAGTGTTTCTAGCGGGGGCGAGACCCAGTACTTC.

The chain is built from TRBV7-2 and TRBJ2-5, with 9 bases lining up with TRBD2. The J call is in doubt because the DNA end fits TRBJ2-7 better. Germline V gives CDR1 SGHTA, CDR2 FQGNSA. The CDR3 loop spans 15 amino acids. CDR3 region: CASSLANSGRNEQYF. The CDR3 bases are TGTGCCAGCAGCTTAGCGAACAGCGGGAGGAACGAGCAGTACTTC.

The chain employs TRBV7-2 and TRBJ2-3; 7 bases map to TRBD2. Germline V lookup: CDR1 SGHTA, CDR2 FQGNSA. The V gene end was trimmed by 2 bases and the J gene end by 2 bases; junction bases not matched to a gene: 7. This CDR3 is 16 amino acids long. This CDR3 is CASSLPWGGTTDTQYF. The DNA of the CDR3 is TGTGCCAGCAGCTTACCCTGGGGGGGGACCACAGATACGCAGTATTTT.

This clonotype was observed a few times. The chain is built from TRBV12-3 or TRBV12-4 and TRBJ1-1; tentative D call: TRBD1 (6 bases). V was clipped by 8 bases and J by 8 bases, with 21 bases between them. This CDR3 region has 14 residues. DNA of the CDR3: TGTGCCAGCGAACAGGGAGGGGGGCTCGGGGAAGCTTTCTTT. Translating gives CASEQGGGLGEAFF.

CDR3 coding DNA: TGTGCCAGCAGCTTAGGGACAGGGTTGGCCACAGATACGCAGTATTTT. It codes for CASSLGTGLATDTQYF. The V call is TRBV7-7, the J call TRBJ2-3, with TRBD1 identical over 8 bases. The V gene's germline CDR1 is SSHAT and CDR2 FNYEAQ (reference sequence). Trimming at V came to 1 base and at J to 2 bases, leaving 5 bases not matched to a gene. The CDR3 sequence is 16 residues long. Filled out from reference TRBV7-7 and TRBJ2-3, the complete variable domain reads GAGVSQSPRYKVTKRGQDVTLRCDPISSHATLYWYQQALGQGPEFLTYFNYEAQPDKSGLPSDRFSAERPEGSISTLTIQRTEQRDSAMYRCASSLGTGLATDTQYFGPGTRLTVL.

CDR3: CAWRTGFSAEAFF. CDR3 nucleotides: TGTGCCTGGAGGACGGGGTTCTCGGCTGAAGCTTTCTTT. The chain is built from TRBV30 and TRBJ1-1; D remains unclear. Germline assignment: CDR1 GTSNPN and CDR2 SVGIG (reference sequence). The CDR3 loop spans 13 amino acids. V lost 3 bases and J 6 bases, leaving 14 bases between the germline ends.

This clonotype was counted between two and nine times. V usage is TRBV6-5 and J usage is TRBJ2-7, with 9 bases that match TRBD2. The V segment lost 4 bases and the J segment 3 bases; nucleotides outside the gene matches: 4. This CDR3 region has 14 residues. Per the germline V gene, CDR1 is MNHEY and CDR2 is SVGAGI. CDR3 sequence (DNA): TGTGCCAGCAGTTTCATAGCGGGGGACTACGAGCAGTACTTC. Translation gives CASSFIAGDYEQYF.

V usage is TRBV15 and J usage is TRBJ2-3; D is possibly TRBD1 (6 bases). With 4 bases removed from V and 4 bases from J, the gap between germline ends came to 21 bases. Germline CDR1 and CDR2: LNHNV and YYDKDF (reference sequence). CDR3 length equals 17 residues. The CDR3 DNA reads TGTGCCACCAGCATGGGGGCGGTGGGACCCGAGGCAGATACGCAGTATTTT. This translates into CATSMGAVGPEADTQYF.

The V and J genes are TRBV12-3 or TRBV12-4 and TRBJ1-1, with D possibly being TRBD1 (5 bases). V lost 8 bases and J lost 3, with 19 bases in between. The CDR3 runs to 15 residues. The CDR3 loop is CASLGEATYYTEAFF. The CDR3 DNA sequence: TGTGCCAGCCTGGGGGAAGCCACTTATTACACTGAAGCTTTCTTT.

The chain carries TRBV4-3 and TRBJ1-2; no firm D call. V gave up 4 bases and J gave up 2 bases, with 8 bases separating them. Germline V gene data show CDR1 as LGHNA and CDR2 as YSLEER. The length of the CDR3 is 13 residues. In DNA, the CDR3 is TGCGCCAGCAGCCCGGCACAGAACTATGGCTACACCTTC. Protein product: CASSPAQNYGYTF.

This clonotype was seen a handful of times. The CDR3 coding sequence is TGTGCCAGCAGTTCCCCAGCCCCCTCTGGGGCCAACGTCCTGACTTTC. This translates into CASSSPAPSGANVLTF. V and J are TRBV6-6 and TRBJ2-6; unclear D gene. CDR1 is MNHNY and CDR2 is SVGAGI in the germline V gene (reference sequence). V dropped 4 bases and J dropped 0 bases, with 10 bases sitting between them. The CDR3 sequence is 16 residues long.

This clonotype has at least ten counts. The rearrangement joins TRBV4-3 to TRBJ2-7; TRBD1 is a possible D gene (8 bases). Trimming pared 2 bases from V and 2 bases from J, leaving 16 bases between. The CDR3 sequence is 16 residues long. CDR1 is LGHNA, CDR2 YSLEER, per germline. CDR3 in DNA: TGCGCCAGCAGCCAACGGGTACAGGGGGGGACCTACGAGCAGTACTTC. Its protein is CASSQRVQGGTYEQYF.

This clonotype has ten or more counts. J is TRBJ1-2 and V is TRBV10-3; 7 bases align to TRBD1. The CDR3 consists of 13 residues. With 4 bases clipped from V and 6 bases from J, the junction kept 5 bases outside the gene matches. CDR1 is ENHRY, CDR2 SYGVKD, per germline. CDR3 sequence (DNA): TGTGCCATCAGTGGAGGGGGCTTCAATGGCTACACCTTC. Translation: CAISGGGFNGYTF.

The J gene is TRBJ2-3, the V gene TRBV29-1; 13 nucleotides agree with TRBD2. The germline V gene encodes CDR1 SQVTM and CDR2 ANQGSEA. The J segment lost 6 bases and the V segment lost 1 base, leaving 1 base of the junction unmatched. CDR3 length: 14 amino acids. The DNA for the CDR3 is TGCAGCGTTGAAGTGGGACTAGCGGGGGATACGCAGTATTTT. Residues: CSVEVGLAGDTQYF.

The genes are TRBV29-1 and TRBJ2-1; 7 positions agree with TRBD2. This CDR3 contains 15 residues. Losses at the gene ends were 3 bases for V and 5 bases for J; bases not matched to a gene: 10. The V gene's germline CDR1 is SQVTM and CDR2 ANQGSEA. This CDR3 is CSVDGQGGSNNEQFF. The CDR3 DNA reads TGCAGCGTTGATGGGCAGGGAGGGTCCAACAATGAGCAGTTCTTC.